A selection of T cell receptor beta chains follows, all from one sample in a study of blood T cells in healthy people across ages. MiXCR, run by TCRdb on the 5' RACE reads, gives a single entry per CDR3 protein. This sample yields around 1,600,000 distinct CDR3 sequences, of which less than 45% are seen a single time; roughly 3.7% belongs to the top ten. What was sequenced was blood. Receptor source: a woman in her late teens or twenties in good health. Both conserved end residues are part of each CDR3. A D gene is named only where the DNA matches it firmly. Some rows have no size entry. The others give once, few or many, or a class for an expanded clone.

>.|TRBJ2-1|.|TRBV7-9
CASSPLPGATYNEQFF
TGTGCCAGCAGCCCCCTACCGGGGGCGACCTACAATGAGCAGTTCTTC
>.|TRBJ2-7|.|TRBV6-6
CASIKDGTSYEQYF
TGTGCCAGCATCAAGGACGGTACCTCCTACGAGCAGTACTTC
>few|TRBJ1-6|.|TRBV27
CASSYRPRFYNSPLHF
TGTGCCAGCAGTTATAGGCCCCGCTTCTATAATTCACCCCTCCACTTT
>.|TRBJ2-5|.|TRBV9
CASSPDLNEQYF
TGTGCCAGCAGCCCCGATCTGAATGAGCAGTACTTC
>few|TRBJ2-1|.|TRBV11-2
CATPGDLGYNEQFF
TGTGCCACTCCGGGGGATTTGGGGTACAATGAGCAGTTCTTC
>few|TRBJ2-1|TRBD2|TRBV6-2/TRBV6-3
CASIGLADEQFF
TGTGCCAGCATAGGACTAGCCGATGAGCAGTTCTTC
>.|TRBJ2-1|TRBD2|TRBV7-2
CASSPPLAGALYNEQFF
TGTGCCAGCAGTCCGCCATTAGCGGGGGCCCTCTACAATGAGCAGTTCTTC
>.|TRBJ2-7|TRBD1|TRBV6-1
CASSAQTGWQLEQYF
TGTGCCAGCAGTGCCCAGACAGGGTGGCAACTCGAGCAGTACTTC
>.|TRBJ2-2|.|TRBV6-2/TRBV6-3
CASMSGLLTGELFF
TGTGCCAGCATGAGCGGGCTACTCACCGGGGAGCTGTTTTTT
>.|TRBJ2-2|.|TRBV13
CASSAFMYGAISGELFF
TGTGCCAGCAGCGCGTTTATGTACGGAGCGATCTCCGGGGAGCTGTTTTTT
>.|TRBJ1-1|TRBD1|TRBV20-1
CSARPGTGGVTEAFF
TGCAGTGCTAGACCCGGGACAGGGGGCGTCACTGAAGCTTTCTTT
>few|TRBJ2-7|.|TRBV24-1
CATSEGALGEQYF
TGTGCCACCAGTGAAGGGGCGCTTGGCGAGCAGTACTTC
>.|TRBJ2-3|.|TRBV7-9
CASSPPSGTLSTDTQYF
TGTGCCAGCAGCCCACCTTCAGGGACACTAAGCACAGATACGCAGTATTTT
>few|TRBJ2-5|TRBD1|TRBV5-1
CASSRDRGHETQYF
TGCGCCAGCAGTCGGGACAGGGGGCATGAGACCCAGTACTTC
>few|TRBJ2-7|.|TRBV28
CASSLAPARYEQYF
TGTGCCAGCAGTTTAGCGCCGGCTCGCTACGAGCAGTACTTC
>.|TRBJ2-5|.|TRBV7-2
CASSQRALRETQYF
TGTGCCAGCAGTCAGCGAGCCCTTCGAGAGACCCAGTACTTC
>.|TRBJ2-1|TRBD2|TRBV10-3
CAVGLISYNEQFF
TGTGCCGTGGGACTAATCTCCTACAATGAGCAGTTCTTC
>few|TRBJ2-1|.|TRBV6-2/TRBV6-3
CASSYFGDGFEQFF
TGTGCCAGCAGTTACTTCGGGGATGGTTTTGAGCAGTTCTTC
>.|TRBJ2-7|TRBD1|TRBV7-2
CASSVDRGIYNEQYF
TGTGCCAGCAGCGTGGACAGGGGGATTTACAATGAGCAGTACTTC
>few|TRBJ2-1|.|TRBV7-6
CASSLEVLSVSSYNEQFF
TGTGCCAGCAGCTTAGAAGTATTGAGCGTTAGCTCCTACAATGAGCAGTTCTTC
>.|TRBJ1-2|TRBD1|TRBV27
CVSRQGTYGYTF
TGTGTCAGCAGACAGGGGACCTATGGCTACACCTTC
>once|TRBJ2-1|.|TRBV7-9
CASSLAASYEQFF
TGTGCCAGCAGCTTAGCTGCTAGCTATGAGCAGTTCTTC
>once|TRBJ2-5|.|TRBV12-3/TRBV12-4
CASSPREAETQYF
TGTGCCAGCAGTCCTAGGGAGGCGGAGACCCAGTACTTC
>.|TRBJ2-7|TRBD2|TRBV15
CATSREGLAGPYEQYF
TGTGCCACCAGCAGAGAAGGGTTAGCGGGGCCCTACGAGCAGTACTTC
>.|TRBJ2-3|TRBD2|TRBV10-3
CAISDTGGPTDTQYF
TGTGCCATCAGTGATACGGGAGGGCCCACAGATACGCAGTATTTT
>.|TRBJ2-5|.|TRBV24-1
CATSPKQEKETQYF
TGTGCCACCTCGCCTAAACAGGAAAAAGAGACCCAGTACTTC
>few|TRBJ2-1|TRBD2|TRBV7-2
CASSLQFGGSYNEQFF
TGTGCCAGCAGCTTGCAGTTCGGGGGGTCCTACAATGAGCAGTTCTTC
>few|TRBJ2-5|TRBD2|TRBV28
CASSLAGGPPQETQYF
TGTGCCAGCAGTTTAGCGGGAGGGCCCCCACAAGAGACCCAGTACTTC
>.|TRBJ2-7|TRBD2|TRBV20-1
CSARVSGGATYEQYF
TGCAGTGCTAGAGTTAGCGGGGGGGCCACATACGAGCAGTACTTC
>few|TRBJ2-3|.|TRBV28
CASSLSGTVTDTQYF
TGTGCCAGCAGTTTATCCGGGACCGTCACAGATACGCAGTATTTT
>.|TRBJ2-7|.|TRBV24-1
CATSDPDRWEQYF
TGTGCCACCAGTGATCCGGACCGGTGGGAGCAGTACTTC
>few|TRBJ1-1|TRBD1|TRBV6-2/TRBV6-3
CASSRQGVSAFF
TGTGCCAGCAGCCGACAGGGAGTTTCCGCTTTCTTT
>.|TRBJ1-2|.|TRBV14
CASSTSGPYTF
TGTGCCAGCAGTACCTCCGGACCCTACACCTTC
>.|TRBJ2-1|TRBD2|TRBV7-8
CASSLVDGRGFF
TGTGCCAGCAGCTTAGTGGACGGGAGGGGGTTCTTC
>.|TRBJ1-1|TRBD1|TRBV9
CASSVAQTGRDTEAFF
TGTGCCAGCAGCGTAGCTCAGACAGGGCGGGACACTGAAGCTTTCTTT
>.|TRBJ2-2|.|TRBV7-7
CASSQTTGVKNTGELFF
TGTGCCAGCAGCCAGACGACCGGGGTGAAGAACACCGGGGAGCTGTTTTTT
>.|TRBJ1-2|.|TRBV13
CASSLVPTSYGYTF
TGTGCCAGCAGCTTAGTCCCCACCTCCTATGGCTACACCTTC
>.|TRBJ2-4|TRBD1|TRBV10-3
CGIKSGQGAKNIQYF
TGTGGCATCAAATCAGGACAGGGAGCCAAAAACATTCAGTACTTC
>once|TRBJ1-1|.|TRBV6-5
CASLAQWKLNTEAFF
TGTGCCAGCCTAGCACAGTGGAAATTGAACACTGAAGCTTTCTTT
>.|TRBJ1-1|.|TRBV28
CATLGGLNTEAFF
TGTGCCACCCTGGGGGGGCTGAACACTGAAGCTTTCTTT
>few|TRBJ1-2|.|TRBV12-3/TRBV12-4
CASSFQVDYGYTF
TGTGCCAGCAGTTTCCAGGTGGACTATGGCTACACCTTC
>few|TRBJ2-1|TRBD1|TRBV7-2
CASSFSDREQFF
TGTGCCAGCAGCTTCTCGGACAGGGAGCAGTTCTTC
>.|TRBJ2-1|TRBD2|TRBV7-2
CASAPRGASGGPYNEQFF
TGTGCCAGCGCCCCCAGAGGAGCTAGCGGGGGGCCCTACAATGAGCAGTTCTTC
>.|TRBJ2-1|.|TRBV29-1
CSVGSGKSSYNEQFF
TGCAGCGTTGGTAGCGGAAAGAGCTCCTACAATGAGCAGTTCTTC
>.|TRBJ2-1|.|TRBV2
CASSVQAILFF
TGTGCCAGCAGCGTACAGGCAATTTTGTTCTTC
>many|TRBJ2-7|TRBD2|TRBV6-2/TRBV6-3
CASSYSTSGGYEQYF
TGTGCCAGCAGTTACTCGACTAGCGGGGGGTACGAGCAGTACTTC
>few|TRBJ2-7|TRBD2|TRBV20-1
CSARVRLAGDYEQYF
TGCAGTGCTAGAGTGAGACTAGCGGGAGACTACGAGCAGTACTTC
>.|TRBJ1-1|.|TRBV6-5
CASSYSGFINTEAFF
TGTGCCAGCAGTTACTCAGGGTTTATTAACACTGAAGCTTTCTTT
>.|TRBJ2-1|TRBD2|TRBV2
CTSSGLAGHLNEQFF
TGTACCAGCAGTGGACTAGCGGGACACCTCAATGAGCAGTTCTTC
>.|TRBJ2-5|.|TRBV7-9
CAGSPKGGETQYF
TGTGCCGGCAGCCCGAAAGGCGGAGAGACCCAGTACTTC
>many|TRBJ2-5|TRBD2|TRBV12-3/TRBV12-4
CASRLAGAQETQYF
TGTGCCAGCAGGCTCGCGGGAGCTCAAGAGACCCAGTACTTC
>.|TRBJ1-2|TRBD1|TRBV28
CASGSRGKGDYGYTF
TGTGCCAGCGGATCCAGGGGGAAAGGGGACTATGGCTACACCTTC
>.|TRBJ2-3|TRBD2|TRBV7-9
CASSFRSGGGHDTQYF
TGTGCCAGCAGCTTCAGGAGCGGGGGGGGACACGATACGCAGTATTTT
>.|TRBJ1-1|.|TRBV12-3/TRBV12-4
CASSTEMNTEAFF
TGTGCCAGCAGCACAGAGATGAACACTGAAGCTTTCTTT
>few|TRBJ1-2|TRBD1|TRBV3-1
CASSSDRDSVLLGYTF
TGTGCCAGCAGCTCAGACCGGGACAGCGTTCTTCTCGGCTACACCTTC